The 29 T cell receptor beta chains presented below share a single source sample, sequenced in a study of blood T cell repertoires in COVID-19. TCRdb's table, derived via immunoSEQ multiplex PCR, lists solely in-frame clones and lacks some. This table holds around 300,000 clones, roughly 84% found once. Sequencing was performed on peripheral blood. The source is a man aged 50-59 years with active or convalescent COVID-19.

The V gene is TRBV6-2 or TRBV6-3, the J gene TRBJ1-4; tentative D call: TRBD1 (6 bases). The germline V gene has CDR1 MNHEY and CDR2 SVGEGT. The CDR3 covers 15 residues. The V and J ends lost 5 bases and 0 bases respectively, with 10 bases between them. The CDR3 sequence: CASSRDTATNEKLFF. CDR3 nucleotides: TGTGCCAGCAGTCGGGACACCGCAACTAATGAAAAACTGTTTTTT.

The chain links TRBV5-1 to TRBJ1-1; D uncertain. Germline V gives CDR1 SGHRS, CDR2 YFSETQ. The CDR3 has 14 residues. The V end lost 7 bases, the J end lost 3 bases, and 16 bases lay between the germline ends. Written as DNA, the CDR3 is TGCGCCAGCTCTTTTGACCCGGAGGACACTGAAGCTTTCTTT. Its translation is CASSFDPEDTEAFF.

This clone has just a few counts. This chain uses TRBV11-2 with TRBJ2-7; 12 positions agree with TRBD1. The J segment lost 7 bases and the V segment lost 3 bases, leaving 7 bases of the junction unmatched. CDR1 is SGHAT, CDR2 FQNNGV, per germline. This CDR3 is 15 amino acids long. The DNA of the CDR3 is TGTGCCAGCAGCTTTAACCGGGACAGGGGGCTAGAGCAGTACTTC. Protein product: CASSFNRDRGLEQYF.

The chain links TRBV28 to TRBJ1-4; 9 nucleotides match TRBD1. This CDR3 has 17 residues. From germline, CDR1 is MDHEN and CDR2 SYDVKM. V lost 5 bases, J lost 0 bases, and 7 bases stayed unmatched. The CDR3 DNA reads TGTGCCAGCAGTCCTTCGGGACAGGGAACAACTAATGAAAAACTGTTTTTT. Encoded protein: CASSPSGQGTTNEKLFF.

The chain recombines TRBV5-1 with TRBJ2-7, with D maybe TRBD1 (6 bases). Per germline, CDR1 SGHRS and CDR2 YFSETQ. The V gene lost 4 bases and the J gene lost 3 bases, with 14 bases spanning the gap. There are 14 residues in the CDR3. DNA for the CDR3: TGCGCCAGCAGCCAACTAGGGGGTGGCTACGAGCAGTACTTC. This translates into CASSQLGGGYEQYF.

The V and J genes are TRBV29-1 and TRBJ2-7; 13 nucleotides agree with TRBD2. CDR3 length: 15 amino acids. The germline gives CDR1 SQVTM, CDR2 ANQGSEA. Trimming at V came to 6 bases and at J to 2 bases, leaving 7 bases not matched to a gene. CDR3 loop: CSVGGLAGRTYEQYF. In DNA, the CDR3 is TGCAGCGTCGGGGGACTAGCGGGGAGAACCTACGAGCAGTACTTC.

As for this clone: Other nucleotide sequences in the sample specify the same CDR3. The gene calls are TRBV28 and TRBJ2-3, with 9 positions matching TRBD2. Germline V CDR1 and CDR2: MDHEN, SYDVKM. V lost 6 bases, J lost 1 base, and 5 bases stayed unmatched. This CDR3 has 15 residues. CDR3 in DNA: TGTGCCAGCAGGTTAGCGGGGGCCGGCACAGATACGCAGTATTTT. It encodes CASRLAGAGTDTQYF.

The chain recombines TRBV10-3 with TRBJ1-1; tentatively, D is TRBD1 (6 bases). The CDR3 has 13 amino acids. V dropped 3 bases and J dropped 7 bases, with 12 bases sitting between them. CDR1 and CDR2 from the germline V gene are ENHRY and SYGVKD. The CDR3 sequence: CAISESGAREAFF. The CDR3 DNA reads as TGTGCCATCAGTGAATCAGGGGCTCGTGAAGCTTTCTTT.

This rearrangement joins TRBV27 to TRBJ2-5; D perhaps matches TRBD1 (6 bases). The V end was cut by 8 bases, the J end by 2 bases, with 18 bases between. CDR1 and CDR2 from the germline V gene are MNHEY and SMNVEV (reference sequence). CDR3 length equals 15 residues. The DNA for the CDR3 is TGTGCCAGCCATAAAGACAGGAGTAGTCAAGAGACCCAGTACTTC. It encodes CASHKDRSSQETQYF.

This clone showed up just once. This sequence joins TRBV28 and TRBJ1-6; 7 bases are shared with TRBD1. CDR1 is MDHEN and CDR2 is SYDVKM in the germline V gene. The CDR3 totals 15 residues. V trimming: 6 bases; J trimming: 4 bases; junction bases outside the gene matches: 6. CDR3 residues: CASSPGTVYNSPLHF. CDR3 bases: TGTGCCAGCAGCCCCGGGACAGTGTATAATTCACCCCTCCACTTT. The full variable domain, with the rest looked up from reference TRBV28 and TRBJ1-6, is DVKVTQSSRYLVKRTGEKVFLECVQDMDHENMFWYRQDPGLGLRLIYFSYDVKMKEKGDIPEGYSVSREKKERFSLILESASTNQTSMYLCASSPGTVYNSPLHFGNGTRLTVT.

The chain has TRBV2 and TRBJ2-1; D might be TRBD2 (5 bases). The ends were cut back, 5 bases at V and 7 bases at J, with 21 bases in the middle. The CDR3 consists of 16 residues. Per the germline V gene, CDR1 is SNHLY and CDR2 is FYNNEI. The CDR3 sequence is CASSRDREEGNNEQFF. CDR3 coding DNA: TGTGCCAGCAGTAGAGACCGGGAAGAGGGCAATAATGAGCAGTTCTTC.

The chain employs TRBV7-9 and TRBJ1-4; 7 bases map to TRBD1. In germline, CDR1 is SEHNR, CDR2 FQNEAQ (reference sequence). Germline trimming cut 2 bases from V and 3 bases from J; bases unmatched to any gene: 9. The CDR3 is 17 residues long. The CDR3 region is CASSLSQGLVANEKLFF. CDR3 nucleotides: TGTGCCAGCAGCTTATCACAGGGGCTGGTTGCTAATGAAAAACTGTTTTTT.

The genes are TRBV28 and TRBJ1-3; D call uncertain. The V and J ends lost 6 bases and 5 bases respectively, with 2 bases between them. Per germline, CDR1 MDHEN and CDR2 SYDVKM. The CDR3 length is 10 residues. The CDR3 DNA reads TGTGCCAGCAGCAGAAACACCATATATTTT. This gives the protein CASSRNTIYF.

The rearrangement joins TRBV9 to TRBJ1-2; D not resolved. CDR1 SGDLS and CDR2 YYNGEE come from the germline V gene. V gave up 2 bases and J gave up 0 bases, with 8 bases separating them. The CDR3 is 14 amino acids. The CDR3 DNA sequence: TGTGCCAGCAGCGTCAGCGGAGCTAACTATGGCTACACCTTC. The encoded protein is CASSVSGANYGYTF. Complete variable domain (other parts from reference TRBV9 and TRBJ1-2): DSGVTQTPKHLITATGQRVTLRCSPRSGDLSVYWYQQSLDQGLQFLIQYYNGEERAKGNILERFSAQQFPDLHSELNLSSLELGDSALYFCASSVSGANYGYTFGSGTRLTVV.

The chain combines TRBV15 with TRBJ2-2; 12 bases match TRBD2. CDR3 length: 16 amino acids. J gave up 5 bases and V 4 bases, and 5 bases lay outside the gene matches. The V gene's germline CDR1 is LNHNV and CDR2 YYDKDF (reference sequence). CDR3 amino acids: CATSKSTSGGTGELFF. In DNA, the CDR3 is TGTGCCACCAGCAAAAGTACTAGCGGGGGGACCGGGGAGCTGTTTTTT.

V gene TRBV18 combines with J gene TRBJ1-4; no reliable D call. Trimming took off 1 base at V and 5 bases at J, with 11 bases between the two ends. This CDR3 contains 15 residues. Germline V CDR1 and CDR2: KGHSH, LQKENI. As DNA, the CDR3 is TGTGCCAGCTCACCACAAGAACAGCAAAATGAAAAACTGTTTTTT. This sequence encodes CASSPQEQQNEKLFF.

This sequence joins TRBV5-5 and TRBJ2-7, with 9 bases that match TRBD1. The CDR3 consists of 15 residues. Germline CDR1 and CDR2: SGHKS and YYEKEE (reference sequence). V shed 1 base and J 4 bases; nucleotides not matched to a gene: 6. This chain's CDR3 is CASSLFGGQGYEQYF. The CDR3, as DNA: TGTGCCAGCAGCTTGTTTGGGGGACAGGGTTACGAGCAGTACTTC.

The chain employs TRBV29-1 and TRBJ2-7; D might be TRBD2 (5 bases). The germline V and J ends were trimmed by 4 bases and 5 bases, with 15 bases remaining between them. CDR1 is SQVTM, CDR2 ANQGSEA, per germline. CDR3 size: 13 residues. Here the CDR3 DNA reads TGCAGCGTTGGAAGGCAGGCGGAGGACGAGCAGTACTTC. Its protein is CSVGRQAEDEQYF.

This clone has only a few counts. CDR3 sequence reads: CASSWTGGDSPLHF. CDR3 nucleotide sequence: TGCGCCAGCAGCTGGACAGGGGGTGATTCACCCCTCCACTTT. The rearrangement links TRBV5-1 to TRBJ1-6; 10 positions match TRBD1. The V gene end was trimmed by 3 bases and the J gene end by 8 bases; junction bases not matched to a gene: 2. The germline CDR1 and CDR2 sequences are SGHRS and YFSETQ. This CDR3 has 14 amino acids.

This clone appeared a single time. The chain recombines TRBV7-3 with TRBJ1-4; 7 nucleotides align to TRBD1. This CDR3 has 14 residues. The germline V gene has CDR1 SGHTA and CDR2 FQGTGA. V shed 3 bases and J 6 bases; nucleotides not matched to a gene: 4. CDR3 region: CASSFARGDEKLFF. The CDR3 DNA is TGTGCCAGCAGCTTTGCCAGGGGGGATGAAAAACTGTTTTTT. The variable domain in full, completed from reference TRBV7-3 and TRBJ1-4, reads GAGVSQTPSNKVTEKGKYVELRCDPISGHTALYWYRQSLGQGPEFLIYFQGTGAADDSGLPNDRFFAVRPEGSVSTLKIQRTERGDSAVYLCASSFARGDEKLFFGSGTQLSVL.

The genes are TRBV18 and TRBJ2-3; TRBD2 might be the D (5 bases). Germline V CDR1 and CDR2: KGHSH, LQKENI. The length of the CDR3 is 13 residues. V dropped 3 bases and J dropped 4 bases, with 8 bases sitting between them. The CDR3 spells CASSPLAPDTQYF. CDR3 nucleotides: TGTGCCAGCTCACCTCTAGCCCCAGATACGCAGTATTTT.

J is TRBJ1-4 and V is TRBV28; 7 bases line up with TRBD1. The trim removed 9 bases at V and 2 bases at J, leaving 6 bases unmatched. CDR3 size: 14 residues. Germline assignment: CDR1 MDHEN and CDR2 SYDVKM. CDR3 bases: TGTGCCAGTACTGACAGGGTCACTAATGAAAAACTGTTTTTT. Residues: CASTDRVTNEKLFF.

The genes are TRBV2 and TRBJ2-3, with TRBD2 matching 13 bases. The CDR3 has 16 residues. With 5 bases clipped from V and 6 bases from J, the junction kept 8 bases outside the gene matches. Germline CDR1 reads SNHLY; CDR2 reads FYNNEI. The CDR3 DNA reads TGTGCCAGCAGTCGACGGACTAGCGGGAGTCCCGATACGCAGTATTTT. This translates into CASSRRTSGSPDTQYF.

The V gene is TRBV6-5, the J gene TRBJ1-1; D is ambiguous. The V gene's germline CDR1 is MNHEY and CDR2 SVGAGI. The germline V and J ends were trimmed by 0 bases and 0 bases, with 5 bases remaining between them. The CDR3 is made up of 14 amino acids. The CDR3 coding sequence is TGTGCCAGCAGTTACTCTAGATTGAACACTGAAGCTTTCTTT. Protein: CASSYSRLNTEAFF.

The chain links TRBV5-1 to TRBJ2-5; tentatively, D is TRBD1 (6 bases). The CDR3 is 13 residues long. Deletions cut 1 base from V and 5 bases from J, with 9 bases between. The V gene's germline CDR1 is SGHRS and CDR2 YFSETQ. The CDR3 region is CASSLKRGETQYF. The CDR3, as DNA: TGCGCCAGCAGCTTGAAGAGGGGGGAGACCCAGTACTTC.

Here the CDR3 reads CASSEAPGRSYEQYF. The CDR3 nucleotides are TGTGCCAGCAGTGAAGCACCCGGGAGGAGCTACGAGCAGTACTTC. The V and J genes are TRBV6-1 and TRBJ2-7; 7 bases agree with TRBD2. The length of the CDR3 is 15 residues. Germline V CDR1 and CDR2: MNHNS, SASEGT. The junction had 5 bases not matched to a gene; V was cut back by 0 bases and J by 3 bases.

The V and J genes are TRBV30 and TRBJ1-2; TRBD1 might be the D (5 bases). V lost 5 bases and J 7 bases, leaving 20 bases between the germline ends. The CDR3 is 14 residues long. Germline V gives CDR1 GTSNPN, CDR2 SVGIG (reference sequence). The CDR3 sequence: CAWDPGQGVAGYTF. The CDR3 nucleotides read TGTGCCTGGGATCCTGGGCAGGGTGTGGCTGGCTACACCTTC.

CDR3 protein: CASRGQGNQEKLFF. The CDR3 DNA reads TGTGCCAGCAGAGGACAGGGAAATCAAGAAAAACTGTTTTTT. The chain has TRBV2 and TRBJ1-4, with TRBD1 matching 8 bases. The germline gives CDR1 SNHLY, CDR2 FYNNEI. CDR3 length equals 14 residues. J gave up 8 bases and V 6 bases, and 8 bases lay outside the gene matches.

The chain is built from TRBV29-1 and TRBJ2-1, with no clear D. V was pared by 1 base and J by 4 bases, with 5 bases between. CDR3 length equals 12 residues. Germline loops: CDR1 SQVTM, CDR2 ANQGSEA. DNA for the CDR3: TGCAGCGTTGAAGTCCCATACAATGAGCAGTTCTTC. Translated: CSVEVPYNEQFF.